What follows is one T cell receptor (beta chain) and its context. Germline V gene lookup returns CDR1 LGHNA and CDR2 YNFKEQ. V shed 2 bases and J shed 6 bases, with 7 bases lying between them. The CDR3 length is 12 residues. The data originate from a study of blood T cell repertoires in COVID-19. Study background: COVID-19 samples from acute and convalescent phases originated in the United States, Italy and Spain. Sample material is recorded as cDNA or gDNA derived from T cells, B-cell-depleted T cells, or PBMCs.

Original handling: From reference gene primer amplification, estimates of nucleated cell counts were derived. The assay was immunoSEQ multiplex PCR, and TCRdb's table has in-frame clones only and misses some. The V and J calls and the clone size are those of that table, but D and trimming were determined from the DNA. In the table there are approximately 220,000 clones, approximately 80% of which are singletons. The chain couples TRBV4-2 to TRBJ1-1; possible D gene TRBD1, 6 bases. This receptor was identified in a woman in her sixties or seventies who had recovered from COVID-19. The sequenced sample was peripheral blood. The CDR3 sequence: CASSQRTAEAFF. The CDR3 DNA reads as TGTGCCAGCAGCCAACGGACAGCTGAAGCTTTCTTT.